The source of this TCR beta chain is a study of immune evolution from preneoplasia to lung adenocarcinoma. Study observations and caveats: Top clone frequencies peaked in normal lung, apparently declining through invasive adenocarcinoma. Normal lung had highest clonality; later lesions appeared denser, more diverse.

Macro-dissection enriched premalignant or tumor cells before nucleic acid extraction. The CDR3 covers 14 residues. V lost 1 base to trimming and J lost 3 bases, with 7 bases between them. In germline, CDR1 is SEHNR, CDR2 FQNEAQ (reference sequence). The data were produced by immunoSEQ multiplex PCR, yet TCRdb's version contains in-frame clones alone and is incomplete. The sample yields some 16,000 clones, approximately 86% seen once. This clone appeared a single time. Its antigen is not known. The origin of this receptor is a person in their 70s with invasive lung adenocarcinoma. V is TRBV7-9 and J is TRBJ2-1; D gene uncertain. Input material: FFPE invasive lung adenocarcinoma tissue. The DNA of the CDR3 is TGTGCCAGCAGCTTAGTAGGCTACTACAATGAGCAGTTCTTC. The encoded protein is CASSLVGYYNEQFF. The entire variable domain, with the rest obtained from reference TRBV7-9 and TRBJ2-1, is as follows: DTGVSQNPRHKITKRGQNVTFRCDPISEHNRLYWYRQTLGQGPEFLTYFQNEAQLEKSRLLSDRFSAERPKGSFSTLEIQRTEQGDSAMYLCASSLVGYYNEQFFGPGTRLTVL.